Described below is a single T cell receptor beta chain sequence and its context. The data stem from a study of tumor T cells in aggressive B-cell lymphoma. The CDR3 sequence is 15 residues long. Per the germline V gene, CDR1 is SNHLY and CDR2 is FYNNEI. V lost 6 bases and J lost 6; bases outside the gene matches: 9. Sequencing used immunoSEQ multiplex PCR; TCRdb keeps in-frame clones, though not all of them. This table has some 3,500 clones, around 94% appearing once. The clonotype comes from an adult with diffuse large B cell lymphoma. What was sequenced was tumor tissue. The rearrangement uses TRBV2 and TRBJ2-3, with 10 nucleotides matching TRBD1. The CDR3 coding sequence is TGTGCCAGCAGGGGAGGACAGGGGGTGGAGGATACGCAGTATTTT. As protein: CASRGGQGVEDTQYF.